Described below is a single TCR beta chain sequence and its context. Its target is unknown. Graves' hyperthyroidism was deemed stable given no ophthalmopathy progression within 18 months. Diagnoses rested on clinical symptoms, serum thyroxine and TRAb, thyroid ultrasound and orbital computed tomography. RNA transcripts provided the source from which TCR beta CDR3 regions were amplified. When the TCR CDR3 underwent first-round RT-PCR, the HTBI primer set was used. TCRdb processed the multiplex PCR reads anew with MiXCR; each CDR3 protein has one entry. The sample has roughly 740,000 distinct CDR3 sequences; about a sixth are singletons. This record comes from a study of T cells in Graves' hyperthyroidism and ophthalmopathy. General observations from the study: Ophthalmopathy could be told apart from stable hyperthyroidism with a 13 V-J model.

Germline V gene data show CDR1 as KGHSH and CDR2 as LQKENI. The CDR3 loop spans 14 amino acids. V lost 5 bases and J 1 base, leaving 9 bases between the germline ends. This clonotype was sampled from a man aged 18-30 years with Graves' hyperthyroidism. Material for sequencing was blood. The chain carries TRBV18 and TRBJ1-5; no firm D call. The CDR3 loop reads CASSSLDSNQPQHF. The CDR3 region has the DNA TGTGCCAGCTCATCCTTGGACAGCAATCAGCCCCAGCATTTT.